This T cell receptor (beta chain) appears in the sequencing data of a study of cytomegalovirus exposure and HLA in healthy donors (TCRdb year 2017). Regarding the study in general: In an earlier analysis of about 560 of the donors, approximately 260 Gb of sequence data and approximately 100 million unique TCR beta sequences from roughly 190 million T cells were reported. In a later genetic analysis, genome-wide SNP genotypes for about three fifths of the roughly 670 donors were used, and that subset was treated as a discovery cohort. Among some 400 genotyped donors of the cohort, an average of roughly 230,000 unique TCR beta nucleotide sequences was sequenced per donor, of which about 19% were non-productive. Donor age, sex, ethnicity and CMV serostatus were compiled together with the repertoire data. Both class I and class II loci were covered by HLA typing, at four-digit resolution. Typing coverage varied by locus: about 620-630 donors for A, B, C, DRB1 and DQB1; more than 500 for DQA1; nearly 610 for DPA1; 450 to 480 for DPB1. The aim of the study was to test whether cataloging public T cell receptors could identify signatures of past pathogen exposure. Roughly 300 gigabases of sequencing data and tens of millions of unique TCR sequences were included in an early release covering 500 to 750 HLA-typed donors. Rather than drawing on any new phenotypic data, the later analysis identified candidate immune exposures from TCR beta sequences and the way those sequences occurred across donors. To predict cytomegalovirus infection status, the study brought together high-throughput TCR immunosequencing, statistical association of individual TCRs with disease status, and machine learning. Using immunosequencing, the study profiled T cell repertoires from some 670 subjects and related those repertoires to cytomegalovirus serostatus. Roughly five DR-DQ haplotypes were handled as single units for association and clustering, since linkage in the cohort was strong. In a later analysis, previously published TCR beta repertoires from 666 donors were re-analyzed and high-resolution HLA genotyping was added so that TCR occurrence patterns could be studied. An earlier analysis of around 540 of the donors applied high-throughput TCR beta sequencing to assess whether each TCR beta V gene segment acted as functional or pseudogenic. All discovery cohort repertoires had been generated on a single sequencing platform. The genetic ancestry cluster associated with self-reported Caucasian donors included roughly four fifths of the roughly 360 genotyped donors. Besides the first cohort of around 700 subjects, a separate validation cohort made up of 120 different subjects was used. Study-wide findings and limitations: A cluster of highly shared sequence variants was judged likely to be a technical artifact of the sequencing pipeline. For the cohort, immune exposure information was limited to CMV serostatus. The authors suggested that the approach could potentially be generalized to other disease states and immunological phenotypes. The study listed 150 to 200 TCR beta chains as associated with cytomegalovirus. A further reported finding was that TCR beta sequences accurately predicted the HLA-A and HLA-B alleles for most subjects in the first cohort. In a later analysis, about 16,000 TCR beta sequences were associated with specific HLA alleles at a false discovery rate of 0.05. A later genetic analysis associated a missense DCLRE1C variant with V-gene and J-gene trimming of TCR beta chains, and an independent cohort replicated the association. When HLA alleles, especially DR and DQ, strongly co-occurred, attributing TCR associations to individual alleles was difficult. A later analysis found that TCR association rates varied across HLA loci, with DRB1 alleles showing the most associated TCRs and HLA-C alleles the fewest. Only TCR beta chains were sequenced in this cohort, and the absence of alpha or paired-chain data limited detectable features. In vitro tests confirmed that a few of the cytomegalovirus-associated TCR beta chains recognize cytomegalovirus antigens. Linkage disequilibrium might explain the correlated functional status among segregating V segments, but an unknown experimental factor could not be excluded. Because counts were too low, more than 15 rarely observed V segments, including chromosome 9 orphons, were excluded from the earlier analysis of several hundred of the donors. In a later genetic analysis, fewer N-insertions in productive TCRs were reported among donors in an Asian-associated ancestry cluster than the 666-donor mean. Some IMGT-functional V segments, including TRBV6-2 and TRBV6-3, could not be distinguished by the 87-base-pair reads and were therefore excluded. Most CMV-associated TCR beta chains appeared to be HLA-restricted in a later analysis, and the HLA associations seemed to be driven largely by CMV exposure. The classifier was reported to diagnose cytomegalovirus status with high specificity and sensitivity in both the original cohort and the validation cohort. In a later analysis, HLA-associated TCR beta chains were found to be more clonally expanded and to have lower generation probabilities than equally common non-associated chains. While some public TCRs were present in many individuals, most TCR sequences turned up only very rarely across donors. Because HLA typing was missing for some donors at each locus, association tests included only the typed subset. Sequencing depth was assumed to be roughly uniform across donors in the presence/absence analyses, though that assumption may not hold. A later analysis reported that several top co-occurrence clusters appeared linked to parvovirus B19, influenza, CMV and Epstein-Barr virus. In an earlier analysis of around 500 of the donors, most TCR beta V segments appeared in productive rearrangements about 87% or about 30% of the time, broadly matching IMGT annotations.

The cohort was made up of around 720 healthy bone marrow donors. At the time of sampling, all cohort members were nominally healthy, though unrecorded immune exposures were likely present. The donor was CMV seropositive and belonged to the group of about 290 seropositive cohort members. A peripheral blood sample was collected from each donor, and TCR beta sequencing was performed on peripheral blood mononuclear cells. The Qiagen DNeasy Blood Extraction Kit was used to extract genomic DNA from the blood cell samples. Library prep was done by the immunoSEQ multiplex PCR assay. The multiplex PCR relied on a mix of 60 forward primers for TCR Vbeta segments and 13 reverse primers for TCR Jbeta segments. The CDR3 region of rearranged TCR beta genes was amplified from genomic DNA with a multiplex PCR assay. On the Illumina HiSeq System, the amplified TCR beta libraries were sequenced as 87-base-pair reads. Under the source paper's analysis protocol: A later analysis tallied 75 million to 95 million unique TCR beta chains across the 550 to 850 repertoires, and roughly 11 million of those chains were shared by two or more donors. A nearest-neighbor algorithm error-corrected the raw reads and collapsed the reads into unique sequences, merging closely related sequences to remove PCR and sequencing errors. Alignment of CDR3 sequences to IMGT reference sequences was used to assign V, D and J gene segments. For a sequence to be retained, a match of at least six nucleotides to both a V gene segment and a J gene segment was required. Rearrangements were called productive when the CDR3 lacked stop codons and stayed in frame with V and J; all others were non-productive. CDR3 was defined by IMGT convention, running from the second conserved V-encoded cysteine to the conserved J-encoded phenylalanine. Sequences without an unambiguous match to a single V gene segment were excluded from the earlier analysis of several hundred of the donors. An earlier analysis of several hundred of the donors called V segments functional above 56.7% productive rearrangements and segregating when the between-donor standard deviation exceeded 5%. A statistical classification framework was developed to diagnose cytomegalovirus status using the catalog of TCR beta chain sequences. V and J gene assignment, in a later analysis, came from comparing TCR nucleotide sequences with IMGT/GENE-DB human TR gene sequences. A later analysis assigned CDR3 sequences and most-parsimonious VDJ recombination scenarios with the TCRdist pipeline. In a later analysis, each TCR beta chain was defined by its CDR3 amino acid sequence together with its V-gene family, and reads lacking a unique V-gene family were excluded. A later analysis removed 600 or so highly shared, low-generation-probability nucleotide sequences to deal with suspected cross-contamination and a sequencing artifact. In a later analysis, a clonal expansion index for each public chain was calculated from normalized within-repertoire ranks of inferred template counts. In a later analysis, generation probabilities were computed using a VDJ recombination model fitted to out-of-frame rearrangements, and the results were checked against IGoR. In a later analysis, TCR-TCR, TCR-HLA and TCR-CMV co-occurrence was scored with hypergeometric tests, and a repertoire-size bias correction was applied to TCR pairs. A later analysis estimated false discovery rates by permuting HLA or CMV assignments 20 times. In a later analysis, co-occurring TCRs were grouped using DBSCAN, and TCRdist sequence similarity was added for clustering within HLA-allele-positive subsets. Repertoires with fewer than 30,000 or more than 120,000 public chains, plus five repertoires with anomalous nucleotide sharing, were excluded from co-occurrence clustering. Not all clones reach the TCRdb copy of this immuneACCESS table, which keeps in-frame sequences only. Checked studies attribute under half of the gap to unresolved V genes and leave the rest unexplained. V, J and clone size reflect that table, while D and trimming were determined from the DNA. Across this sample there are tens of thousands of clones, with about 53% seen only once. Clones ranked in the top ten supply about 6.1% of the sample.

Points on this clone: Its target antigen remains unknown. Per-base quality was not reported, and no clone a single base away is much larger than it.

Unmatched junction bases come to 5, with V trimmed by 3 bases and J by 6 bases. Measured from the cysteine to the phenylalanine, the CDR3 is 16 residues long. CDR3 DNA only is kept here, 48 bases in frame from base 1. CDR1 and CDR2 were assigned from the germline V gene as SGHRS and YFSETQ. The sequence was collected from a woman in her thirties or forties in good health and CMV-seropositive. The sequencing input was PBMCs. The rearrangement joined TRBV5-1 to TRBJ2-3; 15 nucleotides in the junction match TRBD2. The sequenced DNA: TGCGCCAGCAGCTCCGGACTAGCGGGGGGGCATGATACGCAGTATTTT. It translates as CASSSGLAGGHDTQYF.